These T cell receptor beta chains were read from a single sample in a study of T cell responses to AZD1222 COVID-19 vaccine. Measured with immunoSEQ multiplex PCR; TCRdb has only the in-frame clones, and not every one. The top ten hold about 2.5% of the sample, which has roughly 76,000 clones, roughly 88% seen once. Source: peripheral blood, taken on day 0 of AZD1222 vaccination. These receptors came from an adult in good health. Both conserved end residues are part of each CDR3. A D gene is named only where the DNA matches it firmly. Only part of the rows carry a size: once, few, many, or a class if the clone is expanded.

CDR3nt	CDR3aa	v_gene	d_gene	abundance	j_gene
TGTGCCAGCAGGGCAGGCATTGAGCAGTACTTC	CASRAGIEQYF	TRBV2	NA	NA	TRBJ2-7
TGTGCCAGCAGCTTGGCTGGGGATTATGGCTACACCTTC	CASSLAGDYGYTF	TRBV5-6	NA	NA	TRBJ1-2
TGTGCCAGCAGCCACCGGGGCCGGGGTTCACCCCTCCACTTT	CASSHRGRGSPLHF	TRBV13	NA	NA	TRBJ1-6
TGTGCCAGCAGCTCGAGAGAAGGGGATGGCTACACCTTC	CASSSREGDGYTF	TRBV11-3	NA	NA	TRBJ1-2
TGTGCCAGCAGCTCTCACAGATCTGGCAATCAGCCCCAGCATTTT	CASSSHRSGNQPQHF	TRBV7-9	NA	NA	TRBJ1-5
TGTGCCAGCAGCGTAGCCCAGGGGGCGAACACCGGGGAGCTGTTTTTT	CASSVAQGANTGELFF	TRBV9	TRBD1	NA	TRBJ2-2
TGTGCCTCCGGACGCGAAGGATATAATTCACCCCTCCACTTT	CASGREGYNSPLHF	TRBV10-3	NA	once	TRBJ1-6
TGTGCCAGCAGTTACTCCACAGGGGAACAGCCCCAGCATTTT	CASSYSTGEQPQHF	TRBV6-5	TRBD1	NA	TRBJ1-5
TGTGCCAGTATGGGGACAGGGGGAACCTATCAGCCCCAGCATTTT	CASMGTGGTYQPQHF	TRBV19	TRBD1	NA	TRBJ1-5
TGTGCCAGTTCAACAGGGGGCACAAACTATGGCTACACCTTC	CASSTGGTNYGYTF	TRBV19	TRBD1	NA	TRBJ1-2
TGTGCCAGCAGCGAGACTAGCAGCTACACCGGGGAGCTGTTTTTT	CASSETSSYTGELFF	TRBV7-2	TRBD2	NA	TRBJ2-2
TGTGCCAGCAGTTTAGGCGGGGCCGGTCAGCCCCAGCATTTT	CASSLGGAGQPQHF	TRBV28	NA	NA	TRBJ1-5
TGTGCCAGTAAAGACCGGGGGGGAGAGGGCGAGCAGTACTTC	CASKDRGGEGEQYF	TRBV19	TRBD2	NA	TRBJ2-7
TGTGCCAGCAGGGGAACAGGGCGATCTGGAAACACCATATATTTT	CASRGTGRSGNTIYF	TRBV2	NA	NA	TRBJ1-3
TGCGCCAGCAGCCAAATTCTCAGCGACAGGGGTTACGAGCAGTACTTC	CASSQILSDRGYEQYF	TRBV4-1	TRBD1	NA	TRBJ2-7
TGTGCCAGCAGCACTAGCGGGGGAGGCTACAATGAGCAGTTCTTC	CASSTSGGGYNEQFF	TRBV7-3	TRBD2	NA	TRBJ2-1
TGTGCCAGCAGCCTGCCTGGAAACACCATATATTTT	CASSLPGNTIYF	TRBV5-6	NA	NA	TRBJ1-3
TGTGCCAGTAGTATAGGGGACAGGGGTACTGAAGCTTTCTTT	CASSIGDRGTEAFF	TRBV19	TRBD1	NA	TRBJ1-1
TGCGCCAGCAGCCAAGGGGATAGGCTGAACACTGAAGCTTTCTTT	CASSQGDRLNTEAFF	TRBV4-1	NA	NA	TRBJ1-1
TGTGCCAGCAGTTTTCGGCACAATCAGCCCCAGCATTTT	CASSFRHNQPQHF	TRBV27	NA	NA	TRBJ1-5
TGTGCCAGCACCACAGGGGGCGTTTCACCCCTCCACTTT	CASTTGGVSPLHF	TRBV28	TRBD1	NA	TRBJ1-6
TGTGCCAGCAGCCCTCAGAGACAGGGAGGGTACGAGCAGTACTTC	CASSPQRQGGYEQYF	TRBV9	NA	NA	TRBJ2-7
TGTGCCGGATCACTTTTATTGGGGGTCTGGGCTTTCTTT	CAGSLLLGVWAFF	TRBV30	NA	NA	TRBJ1-1
TGTGCCAGCACCCCCGACAGGGGGAGGAATTCACCCCTCCACTTT	CASTPDRGRNSPLHF	TRBV6-5	TRBD1	once	TRBJ1-6
TGTGCCAGCAGCTTAGCATCAGGGAGGCATGGCTACACCTTC	CASSLASGRHGYTF	TRBV7-9	NA	NA	TRBJ1-2
TGCGCCAGCAGCCAAGATTCGGGGGCGCCGGGCTCCTACAATGAGCAGTTCTTC	CASSQDSGAPGSYNEQFF	TRBV4-3	NA	NA	TRBJ2-1
TGCAGTGGGGAGGGAGAATACGAGCAGTACTTC	CSGEGEYEQYF	TRBV20-1	TRBD2	NA	TRBJ2-7
TGCGCCAGCAGCTTGGATCGCCAGGGACGAACTGGGGCCAACGTCCTGACTTTC	CASSLDRQGRTGANVLTF	TRBV5-1	NA	NA	TRBJ2-6
TGTGCCAGCAGTTACTCCGGCCAGGGGGCCTTAGATGGCTACACCTTC	CASSYSGQGALDGYTF	TRBV6-5	TRBD1	NA	TRBJ1-2
TGTGCCAGCAGCGTAAGGGGCAGGGCCACCGGGGAGCTGTTTTTT	CASSVRGRATGELFF	TRBV9	NA	NA	TRBJ2-2
TGTGCCAGCAGGAAATACACCAGGGGGGAGTCCCACTACGAGCAGTACTTC	CASRKYTRGESHYEQYF	TRBV28	NA	NA	TRBJ2-7
TGTGCCAGCAGCTGGGGACAGGGTGATGAAAAACTGTTTTTT	CASSWGQGDEKLFF	TRBV7-9	TRBD1	few	TRBJ1-4
TGTGCCAGCAGCCCCGGCCCTGACCTTAATGAAAAACTGTTTTTT	CASSPGPDLNEKLFF	TRBV5-4	NA	NA	TRBJ1-4
TGTGCCAGCAGTTACAGTCAGAACAATGAGCAGTTCTTC	CASSYSQNNEQFF	TRBV6-2/TRBV6-3	NA	NA	TRBJ2-1
TGTGCCAGCAGCTCCGGGGGGGACTTCGTTGGGCAGTTCTTC	CASSSGGDFVGQFF	TRBV4-2	TRBD2	NA	TRBJ2-1
TGTGCCAGCAGCGTGGGGACTAGCGGGATCTACGAGCAGTACTTC	CASSVGTSGIYEQYF	TRBV9	TRBD2	NA	TRBJ2-7
TGTGCCAGCAGCTCGGTGACAGGGACTAATGAAAAACTGTTTTTT	CASSSVTGTNEKLFF	TRBV11-2	TRBD1	NA	TRBJ1-4
TGTGCCAGCAGCTCGGACACCGAGCAGTACTTC	CASSSDTEQYF	TRBV5-4	NA	once	TRBJ2-7
TGTGCCAGCACACCTCGGACAGGGCGCTCCTACGAGCAGTACTTC	CASTPRTGRSYEQYF	TRBV28	TRBD1	NA	TRBJ2-7
TGCGCCAGCAGCTTGGAACGGGAAAACACCGGGGAGCTGTTTTTT	CASSLERENTGELFF	TRBV5-1	NA	NA	TRBJ2-2
TGTGCCACCCAGCGGGGGGCCTATCATGAGCAGTTCTTC	CATQRGAYHEQFF	TRBV12-3/TRBV12-4	TRBD2	once	TRBJ2-1